This T cell receptor (beta chain) appears in the sequencing data of a study of patients and donors after allogeneic stem cell transplantation. TCRdb analysed the RT-PCR reads with MiXCR anew, one entry per CDR3 protein. This sample has about 400,000 distinct CDR3 sequences, with 16% found just once. Looked up from germline, CDR1 is LNHDA and CDR2 is SQIVND (reference sequence). The V end was cut by 7 bases, the J end by 3 bases, with 8 bases between. This CDR3 region has 12 residues. Sample: blood, either unsorted or a sorted T cell fraction (not recorded which). The clonotype comes from a human donor who was either an allogeneic HSCT recipient or a stem cell or donor lymphocyte infusion donor (not recorded which). It is not recorded whose cells these are; they may come from a transplant donor. J is TRBJ2-3 and V is TRBV19; no definite D call. CDR3 coding DNA: TGTGCCAGTAATGGTAGGACAGATACGCAGTATTTT. Translating gives CASNGRTDTQYF.